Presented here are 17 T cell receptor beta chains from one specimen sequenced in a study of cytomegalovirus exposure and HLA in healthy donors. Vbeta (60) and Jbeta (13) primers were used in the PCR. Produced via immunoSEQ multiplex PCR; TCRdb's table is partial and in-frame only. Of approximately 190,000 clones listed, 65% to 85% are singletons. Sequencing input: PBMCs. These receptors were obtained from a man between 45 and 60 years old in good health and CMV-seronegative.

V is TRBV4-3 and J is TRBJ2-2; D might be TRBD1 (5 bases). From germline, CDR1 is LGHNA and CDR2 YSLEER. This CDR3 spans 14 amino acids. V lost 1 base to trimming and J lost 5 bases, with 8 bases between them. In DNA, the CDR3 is TGCGCCAGCAGCCAAGGACCAGGGACCGGGGAGCTGTTTTTT. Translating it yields CASSQGPGTGELFF.

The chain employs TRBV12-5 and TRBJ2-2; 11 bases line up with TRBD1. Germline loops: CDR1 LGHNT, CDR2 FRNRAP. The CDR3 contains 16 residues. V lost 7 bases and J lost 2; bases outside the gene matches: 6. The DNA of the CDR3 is TGTGCTAGTGCCCAGGGACAGGGGGTCAACACCGGGGAGCTGTTTTTT. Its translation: CASAQGQGVNTGELFF.

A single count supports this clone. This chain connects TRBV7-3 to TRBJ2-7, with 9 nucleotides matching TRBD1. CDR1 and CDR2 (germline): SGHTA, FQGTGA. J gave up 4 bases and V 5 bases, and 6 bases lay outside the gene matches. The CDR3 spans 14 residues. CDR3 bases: TGTGCCAGCAGCACGGGACAGGGTAGTTACGAGCAGTACTTC. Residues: CASSTGQGSYEQYF.

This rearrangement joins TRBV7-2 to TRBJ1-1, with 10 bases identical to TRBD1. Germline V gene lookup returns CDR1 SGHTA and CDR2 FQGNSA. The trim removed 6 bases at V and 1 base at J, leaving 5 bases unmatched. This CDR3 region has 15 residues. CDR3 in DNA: TGTGCCAGCAGACCAGGGACAGGGGAGAACACTGAAGCTTTCTTT. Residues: CASRPGTGENTEAFF.

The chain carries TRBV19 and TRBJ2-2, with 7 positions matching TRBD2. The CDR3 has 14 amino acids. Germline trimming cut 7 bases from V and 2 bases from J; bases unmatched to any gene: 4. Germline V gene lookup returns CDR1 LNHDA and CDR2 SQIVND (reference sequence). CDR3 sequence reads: CASIPGLNTGELFF. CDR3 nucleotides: TGTGCCAGTATTCCGGGACTAAACACCGGGGAGCTGTTTTTT. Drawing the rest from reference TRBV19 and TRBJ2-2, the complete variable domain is DGGITQSPKYLFRKEGQNVTLSCEQNLNHDAMYWYRQDPGQGLRLIYYSQIVNDFQKGDIAEGYSVSREKKESFPLTVTSAQKNPTAFYLCASIPGLNTGELFFGEGSRLTVL.

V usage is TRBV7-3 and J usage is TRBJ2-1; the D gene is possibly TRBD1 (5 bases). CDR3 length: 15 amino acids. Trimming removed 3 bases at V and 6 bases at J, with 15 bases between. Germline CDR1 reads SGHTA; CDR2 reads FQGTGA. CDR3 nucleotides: TGTGCCAGCAGCTTGGTCTCAGGGCAGACCAATGAGCAGTTCTTC. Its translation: CASSLVSGQTNEQFF. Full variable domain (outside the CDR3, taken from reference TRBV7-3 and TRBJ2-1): GAGVSQTPSNKVTEKGKYVELRCDPISGHTALYWYRQSLGQGPEFLIYFQGTGAADDSGLPNDRFFAVRPEGSVSTLKIQRTERGDSAVYLCASSLVSGQTNEQFFGPGTRLTVL.

The CDR3 nucleotides are TGTGCCAGCAGCTCTCAAGTGGGGGGAGGAAACACCATATATTTT. Translating it yields CASSSQVGGGNTIYF. The chain employs TRBV7-2 and TRBJ1-3, with a tentative D call TRBD1 (5 bases). Trimming cost V 4 bases and J 4 bases, with 14 bases left between them. Germline CDR1 reads SGHTA; CDR2 reads FQGNSA. CDR3 length equals 15 residues.

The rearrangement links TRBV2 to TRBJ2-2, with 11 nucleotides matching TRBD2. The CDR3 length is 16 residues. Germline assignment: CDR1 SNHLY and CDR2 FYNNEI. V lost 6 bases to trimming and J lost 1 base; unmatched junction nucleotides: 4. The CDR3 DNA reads TGTGCCAGCAGACTAGCGGGGGTTATGAACACCGGGGAGCTGTTTTTT. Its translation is CASRLAGVMNTGELFF.

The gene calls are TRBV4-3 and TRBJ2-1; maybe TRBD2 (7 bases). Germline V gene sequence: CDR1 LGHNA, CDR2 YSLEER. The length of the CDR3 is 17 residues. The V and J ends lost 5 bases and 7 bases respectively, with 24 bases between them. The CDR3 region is CASSYRDGGGRRNEQFF. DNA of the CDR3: TGCGCCAGCAGCTATCGGGACGGCGGGGGCCGCAGGAATGAGCAGTTCTTC.

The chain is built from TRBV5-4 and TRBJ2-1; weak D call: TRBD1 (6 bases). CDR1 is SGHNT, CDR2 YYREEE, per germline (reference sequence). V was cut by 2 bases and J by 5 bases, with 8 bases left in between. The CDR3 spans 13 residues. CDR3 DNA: TGTGCCAGCAGCTTAGGACAGCACAATGAGCAGTTCTTC. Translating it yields CASSLGQHNEQFF.

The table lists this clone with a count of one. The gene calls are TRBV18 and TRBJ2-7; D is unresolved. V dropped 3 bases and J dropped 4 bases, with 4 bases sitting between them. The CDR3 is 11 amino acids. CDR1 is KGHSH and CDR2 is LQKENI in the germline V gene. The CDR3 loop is CASSPEYEQYF. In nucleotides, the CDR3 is TGTGCCAGCTCACCGGAGTACGAGCAGTACTTC.

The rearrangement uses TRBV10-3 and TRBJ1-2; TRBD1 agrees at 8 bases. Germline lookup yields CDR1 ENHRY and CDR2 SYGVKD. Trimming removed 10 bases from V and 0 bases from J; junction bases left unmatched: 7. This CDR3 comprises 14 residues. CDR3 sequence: CATNPDRANYGYTF. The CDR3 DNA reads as TGTGCCACCAACCCGGACAGGGCTAACTATGGCTACACCTTC.

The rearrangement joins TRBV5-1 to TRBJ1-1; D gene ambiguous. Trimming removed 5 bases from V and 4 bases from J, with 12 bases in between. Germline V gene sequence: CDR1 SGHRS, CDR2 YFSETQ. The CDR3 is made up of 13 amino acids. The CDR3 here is CASSVFGGTEAFF. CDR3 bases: TGCGCCAGCAGTGTGTTTGGCGGCACTGAAGCTTTCTTT. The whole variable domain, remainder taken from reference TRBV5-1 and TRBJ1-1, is KAGVTQTPRYLIKTRGQQVTLSCSPISGHRSVSWYQQTPGQGLQFLFEYFSETQRNKGNFPGRFSGRQFSNSRSEMNVSTLELGDSALYLCASSVFGGTEAFFGQGTRLTVV.

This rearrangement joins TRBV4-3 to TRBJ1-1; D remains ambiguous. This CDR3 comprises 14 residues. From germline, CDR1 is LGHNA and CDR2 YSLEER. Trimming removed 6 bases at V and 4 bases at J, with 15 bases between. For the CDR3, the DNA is TGCGCCAGCAGGCTTCGGGAGGGAATCACTGAAGCTTTCTTT. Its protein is CASRLREGITEAFF.

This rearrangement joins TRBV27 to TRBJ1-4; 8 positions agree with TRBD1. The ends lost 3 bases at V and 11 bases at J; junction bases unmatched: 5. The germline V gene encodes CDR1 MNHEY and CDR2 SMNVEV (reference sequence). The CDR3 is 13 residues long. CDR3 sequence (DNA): TGTGCCAGCAGTTTTGGACAGGGCGGGAAACTGTTTTTT. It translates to CASSFGQGGKLFF.

CDR3 bases: TGTGCCAGTAGCCCTGGACAGACGAACACCGGGGAGCTGTTTTTT. Translated, it gives CASSPGQTNTGELFF. V and J are TRBV19 and TRBJ2-2, with D possibly TRBD1 on 6 matching bases. The CDR3 has 15 residues. Germline loops: CDR1 LNHDA, CDR2 SQIVND (reference sequence). Between the trimmed V and J ends, which lost 6 bases and 0 bases, there was a span of 11 bases. Complete variable domain (other parts from reference TRBV19 and TRBJ2-2): DGGITQSPKYLFRKEGQNVTLSCEQNLNHDAMYWYRQDPGQGLRLIYYSQIVNDFQKGDIAEGYSVSREKKESFPLTVTSAQKNPTAFYLCASSPGQTNTGELFFGEGSRLTVL.

CDR3 sequence: CASSAGLADYEQYF. The CDR3 DNA reads as TGTGCCAGCAGCGCCGGACTAGCAGACTACGAGCAGTACTTC. The chain joins TRBV7-2 to TRBJ2-5; TRBD2 matches at 8 bases. The DNA end is a closer match to TRBJ2-7, so the J assignment may be wrong. The CDR3 is 14 residues long. CDR1 and CDR2 (germline): SGHTA, FQGNSA.